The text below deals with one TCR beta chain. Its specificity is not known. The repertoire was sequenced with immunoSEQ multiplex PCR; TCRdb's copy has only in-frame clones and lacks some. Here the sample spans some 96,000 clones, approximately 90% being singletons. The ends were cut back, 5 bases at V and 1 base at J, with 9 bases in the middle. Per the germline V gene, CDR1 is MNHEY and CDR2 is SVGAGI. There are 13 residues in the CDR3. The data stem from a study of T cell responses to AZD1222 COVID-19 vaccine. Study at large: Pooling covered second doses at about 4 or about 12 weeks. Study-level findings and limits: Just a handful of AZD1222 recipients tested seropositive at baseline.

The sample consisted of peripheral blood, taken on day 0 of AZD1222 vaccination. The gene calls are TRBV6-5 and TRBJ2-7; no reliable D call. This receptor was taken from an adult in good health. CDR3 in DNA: TGTGCCAGCAGTCGTTCGACTTCCTACGAGCAGTACTTC. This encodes CASSRSTSYEQYF.